This entry lists 11 T cell receptor beta chains sequenced from one sample in a study of shared clonotypes between healthy human individuals. The data were produced by immunoSEQ multiplex PCR, yet TCRdb's version contains in-frame clones alone and is incomplete. This table has fewer than 500,000 clones, 75% to 80% appearing once. The source material was PBMCs. The receptors derive from a middle-aged woman in good health. Some clones in this sample may be carry-over from other donors' samples.

The rearrangement uses TRBV9 and TRBJ2-3; the D gene is possibly TRBD2 (6 bases). This CDR3 is 15 amino acids long. Germline lookup yields CDR1 SGDLS and CDR2 YYNGEE. V lost 0 bases to trimming and J lost 1 base, with 9 bases between them. In DNA, the CDR3 is TGTGCCAGCAGCGTAGTGCCTAGCGGCACAGATACGCAGTATTTT. It specifies CASSVVPSGTDTQYF.

The CDR3 here is CASSLAGGAGNTIYF. CDR3 sequence (DNA): TGTGCCAGCAGTCTCGCAGGGGGCGCTGGAAACACCATATATTTT. The chain recombines TRBV28 with TRBJ1-3; 8 nucleotides agree with TRBD1. The V gene end was trimmed by 5 bases and the J gene end by 2 bases; junction bases not matched to a gene: 5. This CDR3 spans 15 amino acids. CDR1 MDHEN and CDR2 SYDVKM come from the germline V gene.

This chain joins TRBV2 and TRBJ2-7, with D perhaps TRBD1 (6 bases). V was cut by 11 bases and J by 3 bases, with 20 bases left in between. The CDR3 is made up of 14 amino acids. Germline V CDR1 and CDR2: SNHLY, FYNNEI. DNA for the CDR3: TGTGCCTCCCAGGCAGGGGCCCAATACTACGAGCAGTACTTC. Translation: CASQAGAQYYEQYF.

The chain couples TRBV27 to TRBJ2-3; no definite D call. CDR3 size: 15 residues. Trimming stripped 5 bases from V and 0 bases from J, with 12 bases between. Germline CDR1 is MNHEY and CDR2 is SMNVEV (reference sequence). The DNA of the CDR3 is TGTGCCAGCAGTCCGTGGACGGATAGCACAGATACGCAGTATTTT. Translating it yields CASSPWTDSTDTQYF.

The rearrangement links TRBV5-1 to TRBJ2-3; TRBD2 matches 7 bases. V shed 4 bases, J shed 3 bases, and the junction held 11 bases outside the gene matches. Germline loops: CDR1 SGHRS, CDR2 YFSETQ. The length of the CDR3 is 16 residues. The CDR3 spells CASSTVGGGLTDTQYF. Written as DNA, the CDR3 is TGCGCCAGCAGCACCGTTGGGGGAGGGTTGACAGATACGCAGTATTTT.

In this sample, this clone turned up many times. Additional DNA sequences in this sample encode the identical CDR3. The chain uses TRBV27 and TRBJ1-1, with a possible D match to TRBD1 (5 bases). Germline values: CDR1 MNHEY, CDR2 SMNVEV (reference sequence). This CDR3 region has 15 residues. Trimming took 2 bases from V and 0 from J, leaving 10 bases between them. In DNA, the CDR3 is TGTGCCAGCAGTTTACGGACACCCATGAACACTGAAGCTTTCTTT. Protein product: CASSLRTPMNTEAFF.

The gene calls are TRBV5-1 and TRBJ2-7; weak D call: TRBD2 (5 bases). The V end lost 0 bases, the J end lost 2 bases, and 9 bases lay between the germline ends. The CDR3 has 14 amino acids. The germline CDR1 and CDR2 sequences are SGHRS and YFSETQ. The CDR3 coding sequence is TGCGCCAGCAGCTTGGCGACGGGAACCTACGAGCAGTACTTC. Protein product: CASSLATGTYEQYF.

With respect to this clone: This sample also contains other DNA sequences that code for the same CDR3. The rearrangement uses TRBV18 and TRBJ2-7, with D unclear. Trimming removed 3 bases at V and 4 bases at J, with 7 bases between. This CDR3 is built from 12 residues. Germline CDR1 and CDR2: KGHSH and LQKENI. CDR3 sequence: CASSPAGYEQYF. The DNA for the CDR3 is TGTGCCAGCTCACCCGCCGGTTACGAGCAGTACTTC.

This sequence joins TRBV2 and TRBJ1-5; 9 bases align to TRBD1. V trimming: 0 bases; J trimming: 5 bases; junction bases outside the gene matches: 11. Germline lookup yields CDR1 SNHLY and CDR2 FYNNEI. This CDR3 spans 18 amino acids. CDR3 nucleotide sequence: TGTGCCAGCAGTGAAGCGCCGCCAGCATGGGACAGGGATCAGCCCCAGCATTTT. It yields the protein CASSEAPPAWDRDQPQHF.

J is TRBJ2-5 and V is TRBV11-2, with 10 bases that match TRBD2. The CDR3 runs to 16 residues. Losses at the gene ends were 5 bases for V and 5 bases for J; bases not matched to a gene: 11. Germline V gives CDR1 SGHAT, CDR2 FQNNGV. CDR3 region: CASSPYSLAGVETQYF. CDR3 nucleotide sequence: TGTGCCAGCAGCCCCTATTCGCTAGCGGGAGTTGAGACCCAGTACTTC.

The chain carries TRBV18 and TRBJ2-3, with 7 bases lining up with TRBD1. CDR1 KGHSH and CDR2 LQKENI come from the germline V gene. This CDR3 comprises 15 residues. V dropped 4 bases and J dropped 1; count of bases not matched to a gene: 5. This CDR3 reads CASSRGQTRTDTQYF. The CDR3 region has the DNA TGTGCCAGCTCACGGGGACAGACCCGCACAGATACGCAGTATTTT.